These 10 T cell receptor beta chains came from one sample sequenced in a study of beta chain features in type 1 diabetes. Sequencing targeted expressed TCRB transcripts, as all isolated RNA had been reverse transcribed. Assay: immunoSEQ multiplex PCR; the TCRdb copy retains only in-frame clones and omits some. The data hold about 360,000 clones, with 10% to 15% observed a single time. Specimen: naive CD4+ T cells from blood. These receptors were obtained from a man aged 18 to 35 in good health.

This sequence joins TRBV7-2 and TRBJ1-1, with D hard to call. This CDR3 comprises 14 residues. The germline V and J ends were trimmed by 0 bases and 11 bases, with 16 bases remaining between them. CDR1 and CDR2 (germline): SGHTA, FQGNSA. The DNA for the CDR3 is TGTGCCAGCAGCTTAGCGATTTATACAGCTAAGGCTTTCTTT. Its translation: CASSLAIYTAKAFF.

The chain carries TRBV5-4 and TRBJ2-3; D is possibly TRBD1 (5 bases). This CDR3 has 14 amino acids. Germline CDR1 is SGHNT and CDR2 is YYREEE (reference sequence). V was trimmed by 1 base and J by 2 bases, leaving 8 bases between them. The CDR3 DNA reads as TGTGCCAGCAGCTTGCGGACATCCACAGATACGCAGTATTTT. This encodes CASSLRTSTDTQYF.

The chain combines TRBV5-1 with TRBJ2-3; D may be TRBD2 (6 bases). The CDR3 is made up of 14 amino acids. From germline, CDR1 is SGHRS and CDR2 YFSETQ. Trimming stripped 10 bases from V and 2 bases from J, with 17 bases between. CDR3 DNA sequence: TGCGCCTGGTCAGGCGGGATCAACACAGATACGCAGTATTTT. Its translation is CAWSGGINTDTQYF.

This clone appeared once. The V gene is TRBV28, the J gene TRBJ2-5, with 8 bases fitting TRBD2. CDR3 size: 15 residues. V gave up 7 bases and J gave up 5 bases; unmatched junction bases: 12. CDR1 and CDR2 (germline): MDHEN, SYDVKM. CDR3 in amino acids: CASTSASGSLETQYF. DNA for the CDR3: TGTGCCAGCACGTCGGCCAGCGGGAGTTTGGAGACCCAGTACTTC.

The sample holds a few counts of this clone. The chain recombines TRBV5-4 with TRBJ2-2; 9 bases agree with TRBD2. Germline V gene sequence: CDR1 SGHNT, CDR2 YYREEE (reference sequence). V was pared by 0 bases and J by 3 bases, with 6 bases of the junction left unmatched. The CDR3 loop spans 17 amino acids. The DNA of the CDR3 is TGTGCCAGCAGCTTGGAGGGGACTAGCAGACACACCGGGGAGCTGTTTTTT. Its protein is CASSLEGTSRHTGELFF.

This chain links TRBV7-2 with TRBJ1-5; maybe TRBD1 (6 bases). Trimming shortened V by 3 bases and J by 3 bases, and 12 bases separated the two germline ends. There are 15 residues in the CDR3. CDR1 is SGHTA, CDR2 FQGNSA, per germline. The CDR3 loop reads CASSLGGPFNQPQHF. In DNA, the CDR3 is TGTGCCAGCAGCTTGGGGGGGCCGTTCAATCAGCCCCAGCATTTT.

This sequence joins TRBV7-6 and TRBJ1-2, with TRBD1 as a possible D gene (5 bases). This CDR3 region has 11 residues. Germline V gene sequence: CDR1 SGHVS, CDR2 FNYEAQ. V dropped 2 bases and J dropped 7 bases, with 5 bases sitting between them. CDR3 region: CASSLQGGYTF. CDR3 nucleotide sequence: TGTGCCAGCAGCTTACAGGGTGGCTACACCTTC.

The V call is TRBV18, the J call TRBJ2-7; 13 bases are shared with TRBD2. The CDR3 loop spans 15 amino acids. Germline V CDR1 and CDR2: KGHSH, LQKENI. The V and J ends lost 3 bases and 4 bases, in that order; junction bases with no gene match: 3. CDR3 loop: CASSPGTSGVYEQYF. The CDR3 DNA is TGTGCCAGCTCACCCGGGACTAGCGGGGTTTACGAGCAGTACTTC. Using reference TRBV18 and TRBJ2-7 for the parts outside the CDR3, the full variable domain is NAGVMQNPRHLVRRRGQEARLRCSPMKGHSHVYWYRQLPEEGLKFMVYLQKENIIDESGMPKERFSAEFPKEGPSILRIQQVVRGDSAAYFCASSPGTSGVYEQYFGPGTRLTVT.

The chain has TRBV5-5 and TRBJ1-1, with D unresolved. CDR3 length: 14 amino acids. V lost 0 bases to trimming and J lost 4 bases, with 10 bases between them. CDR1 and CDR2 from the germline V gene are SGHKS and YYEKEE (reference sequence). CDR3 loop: CASSLEAGFTEAFF. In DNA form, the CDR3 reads TGTGCCAGCAGCTTGGAGGCGGGATTCACTGAAGCTTTCTTT.

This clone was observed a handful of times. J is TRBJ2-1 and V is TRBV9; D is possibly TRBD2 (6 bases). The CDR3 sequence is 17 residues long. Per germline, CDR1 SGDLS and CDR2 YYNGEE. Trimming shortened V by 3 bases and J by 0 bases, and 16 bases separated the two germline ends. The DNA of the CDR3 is TGTGCCAGCAGCGGTCGGGGGACCGTGAGCTCCTACAATGAGCAGTTCTTC. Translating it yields CASSGRGTVSSYNEQFF.